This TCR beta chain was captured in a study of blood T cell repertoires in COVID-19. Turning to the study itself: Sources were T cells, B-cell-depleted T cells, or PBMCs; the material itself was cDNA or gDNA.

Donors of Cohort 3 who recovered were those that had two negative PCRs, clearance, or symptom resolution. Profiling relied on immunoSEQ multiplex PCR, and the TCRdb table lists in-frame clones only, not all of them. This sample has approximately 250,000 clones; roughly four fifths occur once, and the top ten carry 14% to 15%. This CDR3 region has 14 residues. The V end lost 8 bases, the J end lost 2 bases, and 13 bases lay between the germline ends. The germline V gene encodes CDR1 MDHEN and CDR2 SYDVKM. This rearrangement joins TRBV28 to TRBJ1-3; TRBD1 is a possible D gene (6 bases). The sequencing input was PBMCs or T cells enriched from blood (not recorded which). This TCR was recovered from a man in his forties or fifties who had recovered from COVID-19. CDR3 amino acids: CASADSRTGNTIYF. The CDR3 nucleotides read TGTGCCAGCGCGGACAGCCGCACTGGAAACACCATATATTTT. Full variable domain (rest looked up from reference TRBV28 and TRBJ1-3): DVKVTQSSRYLVKRTGEKVFLECVQDMDHENMFWYRQDPGLGLRLIYFSYDVKMKEKGDIPEGYSVSREKKERFSLILESASTNQTSMYLCASADSRTGNTIYFGEGSWLTVV.